Listed below are T cell receptor beta chains from one sample, sequenced in a study of CD4 T cells in relation to SARS-CoV-2 and coronaviruses. Sequencing used immunoSEQ multiplex PCR; TCRdb keeps in-frame clones, though not all of them. This table holds just under 65,000 clones, 94% found once. Sample: naive CD4+ T cells from PBMCs. These receptors all come from a human donor in good health. The CDR3 runs from the conserved cysteine through the conserved F or W. D genes are given only for firm matches. Not all rows give a size; the values are once, few, many and, for expanded clones, a class.

TRBJ1-4 NA TRBV25-1 NA CASRRQGDFEKLFF TGTGCCAGCAGACGCCAGGGTGATTTTGAAAAACTGTTTTTT
TRBJ2-2 once TRBV27 NA CASSSVGYTGELFF TGTGCCAGCAGTTCCGTGGGGTACACCGGGGAGCTGTTTTTT
TRBJ1-3 few TRBV5-1 NA CASSQGGTGNTIYF TGCGCCAGCAGCCAGGGAGGGACCGGAAACACCATATATTTT
TRBJ2-1 NA TRBV28 TRBD2 CASRPSGTSGRANFF TGTGCCAGCAGGCCGTCCGGGACTAGCGGGAGGGCCAATTTCTTC
TRBJ2-1 NA TRBV28 NA CASRSGRNEQFF TGTGCCAGCAGATCAGGGCGGAATGAGCAGTTCTTC
TRBJ2-1 NA TRBV2 NA CASSEESYNEQFF TGTGCCAGCAGTGAAGAGTCCTACAATGAGCAGTTCTTC
TRBJ2-3 NA TRBV27 TRBD2 CASSLSFSGKTDTQYF TGTGCCAGCAGTTTATCGTTTAGCGGGAAGACAGATACGCAGTATTTT
TRBJ1-1 NA TRBV10-3 NA CAISGTGNTEAFF TGTGCCATCAGTGGGACCGGGAACACTGAAGCTTTCTTT
TRBJ2-2 few TRBV5-6 NA CASSLRRVRAGELFF TGTGCCAGCAGCTTGAGGAGGGTACGGGCCGGGGAGCTGTTTTTT
TRBJ1-1 NA TRBV28 NA CASKDANTEAFF TGTGCCAGCAAAGACGCGAACACTGAAGCTTTCTTT
TRBJ2-6 NA TRBV19 TRBD2 CASSLGVLAGAGANVLTF TGTGCCAGTAGCCTCGGGGTGCTAGCGGGAGCTGGGGCCAACGTCCTGACTTTC
TRBJ2-3 NA TRBV6-6 NA CASSYGQTSTDTQYF TGTGCCAGCAGTTACGGACAGACTAGCACAGATACGCAGTATTTT
TRBJ2-4 NA TRBV28 TRBD2 CASIGGTSGRREYF TGTGCCAGCATCGGAGGGACTAGCGGGAGGAGGGAGTACTTC
TRBJ1-2 NA TRBV3-1/TRBV3-2 NA CASSQDFFRDKYGYTF TGTGCCAGCAGCCAAGATTTTTTCCGCGACAAGTATGGCTACACCTTC